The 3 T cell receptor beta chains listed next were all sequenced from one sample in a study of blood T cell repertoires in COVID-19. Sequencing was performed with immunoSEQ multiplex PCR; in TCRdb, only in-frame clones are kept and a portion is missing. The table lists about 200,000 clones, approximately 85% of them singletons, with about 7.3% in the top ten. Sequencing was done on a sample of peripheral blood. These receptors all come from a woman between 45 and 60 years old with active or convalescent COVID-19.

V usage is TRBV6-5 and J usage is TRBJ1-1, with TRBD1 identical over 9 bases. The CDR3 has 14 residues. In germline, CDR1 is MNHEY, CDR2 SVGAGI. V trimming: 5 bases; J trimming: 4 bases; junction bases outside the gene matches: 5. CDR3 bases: TGTGCCAGCAGTCTACAGGGGGCGGGCACTGAAGCTTTCTTT. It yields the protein CASSLQGAGTEAFF.

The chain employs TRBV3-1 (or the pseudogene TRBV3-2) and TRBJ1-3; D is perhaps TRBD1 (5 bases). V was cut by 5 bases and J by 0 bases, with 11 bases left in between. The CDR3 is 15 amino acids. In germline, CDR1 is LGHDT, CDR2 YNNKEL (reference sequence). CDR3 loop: CASSKGPYSGNTIYF. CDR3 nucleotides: TGTGCCAGCAGCAAGGGGCCCTACTCTGGAAACACCATATATTTT.

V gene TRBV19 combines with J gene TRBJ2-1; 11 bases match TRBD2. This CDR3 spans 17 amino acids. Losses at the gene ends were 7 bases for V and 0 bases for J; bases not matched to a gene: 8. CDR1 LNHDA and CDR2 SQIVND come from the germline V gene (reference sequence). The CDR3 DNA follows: TGTGCCAGTAAGGGGAGTCTAGCGGGAGGCTCCTACAATGAGCAGTTCTTC. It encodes CASKGSLAGGSYNEQFF.